The clone carrying this TCR beta chain was counted a few times. What it recognizes is unknown. Points from the study as a whole: Greatest tumor Treg TCR overlap was with tumor naive CD4+ cells. The larger-cohort validation was restricted to a single TCR beta V-J rearrangement rather than whole repertoires.

Germline CDR1 MDHEN, CDR2 SYDVKM. V shed 5 bases, J shed 6 bases, and the junction held 20 bases outside the gene matches. This CDR3 comprises 19 residues. Semi-nested PCR with Nested Universal Primer A followed constant-region reverse priming of full-length variable regions. TCRdb reprocessed the 5' RACE reads via MiXCR and lists one record per CDR3 protein. The sample contains tens of thousands of distinct CDR3 sequences, approximately 31% of which appear only once. Source material: memory CD4+ T cells sorted from a lymph node. Sample subset: memory CD4+ T cells, CD4+CD45RO+CD25-. This receptor was obtained from a female donor with breast cancer. V usage is TRBV28 and J usage is TRBJ2-3; TRBD2 aligns across 10 bases. CDR3 nucleotides: TGTGCCAGCAGTAGTGGGTTTGGGACTAGCGAGGGGTTAAGTGATACGCAGTATTTT. It codes for CASSSGFGTSEGLSDTQYF.